The source of this T cell receptor beta chain is a study of cytomegalovirus exposure and HLA in healthy donors. Points from the study as a whole: High specificity and sensitivity for cytomegalovirus status were reported for the classifier. Earlier analysis found most TCR beta V segments productive about 90% or about 30% of the time.

As to this clone: What it recognizes is unknown.

Germline values: CDR1 KGHSH, CDR2 LQKENI. The CDR3 is made up of 12 amino acids. Between the trimmed V and J ends, which lost 3 bases and 4 bases, there was a span of 6 bases. Researchers ran the PCR with 60 Vbeta and 13 Jbeta primers. Assay used: immunoSEQ multiplex PCR; TCRdb lists only in-frame clones, some missing. The profile shows approximately 140,000 clones, about 80% of them singletons. Sequencing was carried out using PBMCs. The J gene is TRBJ1-1, the V gene TRBV18; D unresolved. The receptor was isolated from a man younger than 35 in good health and CMV-seronegative. CDR3 coding DNA: TGTGCCAGCTCACCGCTCAGCACTGAAGCTTTCTTT. Residues: CASSPLSTEAFF. The variable domain in full, with the rest retrieved from reference TRBV18 and TRBJ1-1, is NAGVMQNPRHLVRRRGQEARLRCSPMKGHSHVYWYRQLPEEGLKFMVYLQKENIIDESGMPKERFSAEFPKEGPSILRIQQVVRGDSAAYFCASSPLSTEAFFGQGTRLTVV.